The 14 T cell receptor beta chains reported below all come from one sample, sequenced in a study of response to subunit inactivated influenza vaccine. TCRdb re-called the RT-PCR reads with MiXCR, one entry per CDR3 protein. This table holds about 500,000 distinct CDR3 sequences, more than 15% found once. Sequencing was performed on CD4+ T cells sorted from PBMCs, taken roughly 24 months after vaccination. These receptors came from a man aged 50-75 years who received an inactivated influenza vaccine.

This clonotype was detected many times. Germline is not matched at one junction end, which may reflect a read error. CDR3 loop: CASSLGLQETQYF. The CDR3 DNA sequence: TGTGCCAGCAGCTTAGGCCTCCAAGAGACCCAGTACTTC. V and J are TRBV5-1 and TRBJ2-5; D not resolved. Germline V gene sequence: CDR1 SGHRS, CDR2 YFSETQ. CDR3 length: 13 residues.

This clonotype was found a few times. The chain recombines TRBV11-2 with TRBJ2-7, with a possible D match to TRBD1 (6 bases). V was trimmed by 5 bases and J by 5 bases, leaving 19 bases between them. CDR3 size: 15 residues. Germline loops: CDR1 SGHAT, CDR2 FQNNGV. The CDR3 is CASSPQVGGTHEQYF. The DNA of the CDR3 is TGTGCCAGCAGCCCGCAAGTTGGGGGCACCCACGAGCAGTACTTC.

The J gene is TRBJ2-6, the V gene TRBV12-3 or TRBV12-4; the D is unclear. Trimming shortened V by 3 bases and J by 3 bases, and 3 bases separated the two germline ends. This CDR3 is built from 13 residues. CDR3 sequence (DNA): TGTGCCAGCAGTTTCCGTGGGGCCAACGTCCTGACTTTC. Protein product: CASSFRGANVLTF.

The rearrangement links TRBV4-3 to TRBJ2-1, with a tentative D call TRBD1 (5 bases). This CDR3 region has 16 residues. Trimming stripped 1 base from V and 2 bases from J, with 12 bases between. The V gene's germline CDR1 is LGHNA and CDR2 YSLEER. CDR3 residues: CASSQASVGPYNEQFF. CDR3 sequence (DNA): TGCGCCAGCAGCCAAGCTTCGGTGGGGCCCTACAATGAGCAGTTCTTC.

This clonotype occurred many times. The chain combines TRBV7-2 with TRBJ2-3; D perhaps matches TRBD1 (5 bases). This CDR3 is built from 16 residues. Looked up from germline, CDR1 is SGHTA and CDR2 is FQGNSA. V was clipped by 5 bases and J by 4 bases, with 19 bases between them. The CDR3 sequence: CASSLVYLGAADTQYF. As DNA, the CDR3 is TGTGCCAGCAGCCTAGTATATTTAGGGGCGGCAGATACGCAGTATTTT. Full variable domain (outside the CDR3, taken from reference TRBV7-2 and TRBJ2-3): GAGVSQSPSNKVTEKGKDVELRCDPISGHTALYWYRQSLGQGLEFLIYFQGNSAPDKSGLPSDRFSAERTGGSVSTLTIQRTQQEDSAVYLCASSLVYLGAADTQYFGPGTRLTVL.

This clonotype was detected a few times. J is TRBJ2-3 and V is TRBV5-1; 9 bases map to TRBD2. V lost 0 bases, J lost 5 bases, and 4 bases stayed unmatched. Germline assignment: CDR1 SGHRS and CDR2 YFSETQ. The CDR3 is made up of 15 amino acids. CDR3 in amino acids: CASSLGSGSGDTQYF. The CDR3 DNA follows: TGCGCCAGCAGCTTGGGTAGCGGGAGCGGAGATACGCAGTATTTT. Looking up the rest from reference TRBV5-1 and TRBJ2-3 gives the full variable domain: KAGVTQTPRYLIKTRGQQVTLSCSPISGHRSVSWYQQTPGQGLQFLFEYFSETQRNKGNFPGRFSGRQFSNSRSEMNVSTLELGDSALYLCASSLGSGSGDTQYFGPGTRLTVL.

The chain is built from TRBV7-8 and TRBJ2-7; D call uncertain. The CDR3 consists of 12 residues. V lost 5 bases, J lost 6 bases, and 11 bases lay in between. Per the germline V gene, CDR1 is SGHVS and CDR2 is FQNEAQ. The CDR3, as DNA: TGTGCCAGCAGCCCCGTGAAGGGCGAGCAGTACTTC. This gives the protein CASSPVKGEQYF.

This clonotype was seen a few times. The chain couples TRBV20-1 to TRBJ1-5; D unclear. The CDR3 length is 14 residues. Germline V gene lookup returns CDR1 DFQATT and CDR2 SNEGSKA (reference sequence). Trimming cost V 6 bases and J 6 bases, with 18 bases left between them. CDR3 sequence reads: CSAHVGFEGQPQHF. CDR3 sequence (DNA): TGCAGTGCCCACGTTGGATTCGAGGGTCAGCCCCAGCATTTT.

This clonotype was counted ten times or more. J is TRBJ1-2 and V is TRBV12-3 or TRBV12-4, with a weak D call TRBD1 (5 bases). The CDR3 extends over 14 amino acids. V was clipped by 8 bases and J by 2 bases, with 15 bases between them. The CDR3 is CASLGKGQNYGYTF. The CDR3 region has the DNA TGTGCCAGCCTAGGCAAGGGGCAAAACTATGGCTACACCTTC.

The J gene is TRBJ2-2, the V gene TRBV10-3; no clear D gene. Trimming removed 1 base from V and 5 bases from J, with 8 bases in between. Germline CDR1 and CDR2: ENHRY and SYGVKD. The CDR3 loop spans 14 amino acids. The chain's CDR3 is CAISEFTGTGELFF. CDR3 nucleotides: TGTGCCATCAGTGAGTTCACGGGTACCGGGGAGCTGTTTTTT.

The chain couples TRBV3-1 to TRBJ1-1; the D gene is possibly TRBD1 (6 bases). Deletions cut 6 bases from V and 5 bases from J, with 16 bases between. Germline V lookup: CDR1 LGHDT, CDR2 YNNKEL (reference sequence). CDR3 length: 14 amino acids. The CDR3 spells CASRPRTGYTEAFF. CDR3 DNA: TGTGCCAGCAGACCAAGAACAGGGTATACTGAAGCTTTCTTT.

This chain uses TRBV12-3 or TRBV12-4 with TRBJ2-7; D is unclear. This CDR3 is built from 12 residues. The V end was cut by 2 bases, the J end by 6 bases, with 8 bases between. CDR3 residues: CASSLQRFEQYF. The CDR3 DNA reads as TGTGCCAGCAGTTTACAGCGATTCGAGCAGTACTTC.

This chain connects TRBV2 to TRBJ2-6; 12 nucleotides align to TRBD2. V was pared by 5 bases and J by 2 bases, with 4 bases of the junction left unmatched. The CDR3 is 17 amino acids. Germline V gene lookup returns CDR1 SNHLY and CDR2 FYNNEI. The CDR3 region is CASSIASGRAGANVLTF. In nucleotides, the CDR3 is TGTGCCAGCAGTATCGCTAGCGGGAGGGCTGGGGCCAACGTCCTGACTTTC.

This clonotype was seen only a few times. CDR3 in DNA: TGTGCCAGCACCATATGGGCTAGCGGGAGCTACGAGCAGTACTTC. Its protein product is CASTIWASGSYEQYF. The chain carries TRBV12-3 or TRBV12-4 and TRBJ2-7; 10 positions agree with TRBD2. This CDR3 is built from 15 residues. Trimming cost V 7 bases and J 3 bases; bases outside gene matches: 9.